This T cell receptor (beta chain) was captured in a study of identical twins. In every case, the donor was a healthy Caucasian. There are a few counts of this clonotype. The antigen is not known. Overall study findings and caveats: Insertion counts were lower in abundant cord blood beta clonotypes, a trend that memory repertoires did not show.

Template switching, a step in the protocol, added a universal primer site, and cDNA carried unique molecular identifiers. TCRdb re-called the 5' RACE reads with MiXCR, one entry per CDR3 protein. The sample consists of 250,000 or so distinct CDR3 sequences, 6% to 8.5% of them appearing once. There are 12 residues in the CDR3. Between the trimmed V and J ends, which lost 7 bases and 2 bases, there was a span of 8 bases. The germline gives CDR1 SNHLY, CDR2 FYNNEI. These data were also reused for a study on yellow fever vaccine responses in identical twins.

Material for sequencing was CD8+ T cells sorted from blood. The rearrangement uses TRBV2 and TRBJ2-5, with D unresolved. This clonotype was sampled from a woman between 18 and 29 years old in good health. This CDR3 reads CASTGLQETQYF. DNA of the CDR3: TGTGCCAGCACAGGCTTACAAGAGACCCAGTACTTC.